This T cell receptor (beta chain) was profiled in a study of blood T cell repertoires in COVID-19 (TCRdb year 2020). With respect to the entire study: Samples from collaborators originated in the United States, Italy and Spain and spanned both the acute and convalescent phases of COVID-19. The material from the prospective study consisted of cDNA or gDNA derived from T cells, B-cell-depleted T cells, or PBMCs. The dataset comprised deeply sampled blood TCRbeta repertoires from subjects exposed to, actively infected with, or recovered from COVID-19. The repertoires were made available in a free public database intended to serve as a resource for research on the immune response to SARS-CoV-2. Samples came from the ongoing ImmuneRACE study (first 160 participants) plus 1,254 subjects from 6 global collaborators. Nearly every sample came with metadata listing a de-identified subject ID, COVID-19 status, age in years and sex. Where HLA class I and class II types were available, the types were taken from metadata supplied by the sample provider, not from assay-based typing.

A word on this clone: No antigen is known for it. No base qualities exist here, and no much larger clone lies one base off it.

What the work shows at the level of the full study, not this receptor alone: Clinical and demographic metadata were provided uncurated, with the amount varying by source and participant.

Whole blood was collected in K2EDTA tubes by collaborating institutions according to the institutions' own protocols. Collaborator samples were shipped for TCRbeta analysis as frozen whole blood, isolated PBMCs, or DNA extracted from either sample type. CDR1 and CDR2 are read off the germline V gene (reference sequence) as SEHNR and FQNEAQ. The CDR3 covers 14 residues, taking in both the cysteine and the phenylalanine. CDR3 DNA is the only sequence kept; it has 42 bases, read in frame from the first base. V loses 5 bases at its end and J loses 10 bases; junction bases beyond the gene matches: 5. TCRbeta CDR3 regions were amplified from genomic DNA by means of the immunoSEQ Assay, a bias-controlled multiplex PCR. The original methods were these. Nucleated cell counts per sample were estimated from amplification of reference gene primers within the assay. Sequence reads were collapsed and filtered to measure the absolute abundance of every unique TCRbeta CDR3 rearrangement. For each sample, productive Simpson clonality was calculated as the square root of Simpson's diversity index across productive rearrangements. Here the immuneACCESS table is served through TCRdb, limited to in-frame sequences with V and J called. Missing clones are a known gap in these copies; in checked studies unresolved V genes cover under half, and the rest lacks a known reason. V and J calls and clone size are those listed in that table; D and trimming were worked out from the DNA. Recorded for this sample are around 200,000 clones; around four fifths of them occurred a single time. The top ten constitute around 2.8% of the sample.

The source of this sequence is a woman older than 75 with active or convalescent COVID-19. Sequenced input: peripheral blood. The chain employs TRBV7-9 and TRBJ1-6, with 10 bases matching TRBD1. This receptor has the CDR3 CASSPGTGDSPLHF. The nucleotide sequence is given as TGTGCCAGCAGCCCCGGGACAGGGGACTCACCCCTCCACTTT.